The clone carrying this T cell receptor (beta chain) appeared many times. There are 12 residues in the CDR3. Trimming left V 7 bases short and J 1 base short, with 10 bases between. Germline V gene sequence: CDR1 DFQATT, CDR2 SNEGSKA (reference sequence). This record belongs to a study of T cells in Graves' hyperthyroidism and ophthalmopathy. RNA transcripts served as the template for amplifying TCR beta CDR3 regions. HTBI primers were used for first-round RT-PCR of the TCR CDR3. MiXCR, applied by TCRdb to the multiplex PCR reads, yields one record per CDR3 protein. The table has around 200,000 distinct CDR3 sequences, 15% to 20% seen once.

The TCR sequence derives from a man aged 35 to 55 with Graves' hyperthyroidism. V is TRBV20-1 and J is TRBJ1-2; D ambiguous. Sequencing was carried out using blood. CDR3 coding DNA: TGCAGTGTGGCAGAAGTTAACTATGGCTACACCTTC. It specifies CSVAEVNYGYTF.